The T cell receptor (beta chain) under discussion was sequenced for a study of T cell responses to AZD1222 COVID-19 vaccine. Study-level information: Doses given second, at about 4 or about 12 weeks, were pooled. General study findings and limits: Scientists sampled the repertoires only once the peak T cell response had passed. Following two doses of AZD1222, Spike-specific TCR breadth and depth rose. Clonal diversity was possibly underestimated, and the donors were mostly white British, with more females.

Here immunoSEQ multiplex PCR was the method, and the copy in TCRdb shows in-frame clones only, minus some. The data show 75,000 to 100,000 clones, nearly 90% seen once. Regarding this clone: The target antigen is unknown.

Trimming took 4 bases from V and 0 from J, leaving 9 bases between them. This CDR3 has 14 amino acids. Germline V lookup: CDR1 MRHNA, CDR2 SNTAGT. The chain recombines TRBV6-4 with TRBJ1-1; a possible D gene is TRBD1 (5 bases). This receptor was obtained from an adult in good health. Here the sequenced sample was peripheral blood, taken on day 0 of AZD1222 vaccination. CDR3: CASSADKMNTEAFF. Written as DNA, the CDR3 is TGTGCCAGCAGTGCGGACAAGATGAACACTGAAGCTTTCTTT.